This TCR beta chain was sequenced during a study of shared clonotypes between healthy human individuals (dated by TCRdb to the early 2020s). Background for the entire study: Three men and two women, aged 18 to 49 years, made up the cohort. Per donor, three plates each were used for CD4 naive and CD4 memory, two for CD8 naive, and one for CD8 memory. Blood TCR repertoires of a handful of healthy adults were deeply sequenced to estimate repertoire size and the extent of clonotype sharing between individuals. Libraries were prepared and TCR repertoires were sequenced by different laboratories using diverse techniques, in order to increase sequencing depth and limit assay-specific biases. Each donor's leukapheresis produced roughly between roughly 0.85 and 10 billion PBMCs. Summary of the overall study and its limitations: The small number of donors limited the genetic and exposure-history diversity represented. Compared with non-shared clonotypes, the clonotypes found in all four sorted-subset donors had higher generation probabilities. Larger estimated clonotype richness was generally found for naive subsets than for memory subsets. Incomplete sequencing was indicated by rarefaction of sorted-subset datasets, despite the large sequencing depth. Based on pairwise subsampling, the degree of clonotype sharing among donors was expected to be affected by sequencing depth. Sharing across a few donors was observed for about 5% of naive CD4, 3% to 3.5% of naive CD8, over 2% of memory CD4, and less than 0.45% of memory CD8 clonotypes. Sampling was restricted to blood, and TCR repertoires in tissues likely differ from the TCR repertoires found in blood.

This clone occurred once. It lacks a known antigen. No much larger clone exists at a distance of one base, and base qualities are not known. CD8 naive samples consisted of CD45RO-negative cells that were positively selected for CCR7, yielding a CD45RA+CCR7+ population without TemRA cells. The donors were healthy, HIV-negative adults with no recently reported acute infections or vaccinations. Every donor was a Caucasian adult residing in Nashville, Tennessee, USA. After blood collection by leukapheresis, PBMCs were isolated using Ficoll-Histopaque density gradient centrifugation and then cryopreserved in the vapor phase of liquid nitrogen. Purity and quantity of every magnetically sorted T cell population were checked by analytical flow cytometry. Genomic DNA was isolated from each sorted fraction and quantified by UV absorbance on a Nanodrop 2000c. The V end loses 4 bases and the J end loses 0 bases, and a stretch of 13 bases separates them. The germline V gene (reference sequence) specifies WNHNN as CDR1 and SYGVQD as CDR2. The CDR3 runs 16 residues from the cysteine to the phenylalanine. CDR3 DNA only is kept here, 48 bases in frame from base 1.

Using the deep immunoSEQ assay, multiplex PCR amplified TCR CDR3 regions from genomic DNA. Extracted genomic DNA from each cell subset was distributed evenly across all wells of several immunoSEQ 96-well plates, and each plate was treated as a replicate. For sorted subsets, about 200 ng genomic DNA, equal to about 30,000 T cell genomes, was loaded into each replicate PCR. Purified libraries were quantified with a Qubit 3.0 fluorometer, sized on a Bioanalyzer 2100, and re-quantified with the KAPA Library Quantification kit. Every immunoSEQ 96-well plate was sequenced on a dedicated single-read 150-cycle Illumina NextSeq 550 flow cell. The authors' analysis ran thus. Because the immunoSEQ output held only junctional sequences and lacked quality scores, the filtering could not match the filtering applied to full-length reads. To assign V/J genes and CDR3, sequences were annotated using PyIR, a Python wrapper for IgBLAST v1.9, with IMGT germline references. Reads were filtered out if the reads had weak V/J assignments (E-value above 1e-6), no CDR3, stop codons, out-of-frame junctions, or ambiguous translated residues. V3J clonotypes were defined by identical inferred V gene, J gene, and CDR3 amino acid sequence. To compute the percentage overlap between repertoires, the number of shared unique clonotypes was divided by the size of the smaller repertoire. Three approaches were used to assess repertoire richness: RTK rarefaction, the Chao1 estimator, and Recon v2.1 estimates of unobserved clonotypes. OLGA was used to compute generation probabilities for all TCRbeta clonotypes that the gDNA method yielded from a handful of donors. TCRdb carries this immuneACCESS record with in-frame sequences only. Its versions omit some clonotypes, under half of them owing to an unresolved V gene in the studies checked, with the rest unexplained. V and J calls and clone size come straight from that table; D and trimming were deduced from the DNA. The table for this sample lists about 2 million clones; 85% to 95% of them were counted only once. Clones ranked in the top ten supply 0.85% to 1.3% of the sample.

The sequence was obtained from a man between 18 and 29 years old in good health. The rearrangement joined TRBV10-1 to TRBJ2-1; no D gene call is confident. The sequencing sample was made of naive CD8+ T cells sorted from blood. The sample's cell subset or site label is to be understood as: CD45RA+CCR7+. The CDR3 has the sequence CASSAIQISSYNEQFF. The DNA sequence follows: TGCGCCAGCAGTGCGATCCAGATTAGCTCCTACAATGAGCAGTTCTTC.